This note documents a single TCR beta chain sequence. The CDR3 has 14 amino acids. V gave up 3 bases and J gave up 0 bases, with 9 bases separating them. Looked up from germline, CDR1 is SGDLS and CDR2 is YYNGEE. In the original processing: By means of reference gene primer amplification, nucleated cell counts were estimated. Sequencing used immunoSEQ multiplex PCR; TCRdb keeps in-frame clones, though not all of them. The V and J calls and clone size come from that table; D and trimming were worked out from the DNA. Of some 310,000 clones listed, roughly 90% are singletons. The record originates from a study of blood T cell repertoires in COVID-19. In the study overall: Spain, Italy and the United States supplied samples that represented acute and convalescent COVID-19. The cDNA or gDNA used as material had been derived from T cells, B-cell-depleted T cells, or PBMCs.

The sequence was obtained from a woman in her thirties with COVID-19, enrolled during active disease. This chain links TRBV9 with TRBJ1-1; no reliable D call. Material: peripheral blood. Here the CDR3 DNA reads TGTGCCAGCAGCGCCCAGACTCTGAACACTGAAGCTTTCTTT. Protein: CASSAQTLNTEAFF.